This T cell receptor (beta chain) was sequenced in a study of human T cells and chemical hapten exposure. Study context: Per-sample variation in TCR yield stemmed mainly from small pooled library volume differences.

The time point denotes: patch test 1, 2 weeks after DPC sensitization. The treatment was: therapeutic diphenylcyclopropenone sensitization with weekly scalp DPC. This CDR3 comprises 12 residues. Trimming left V 2 bases short and J 9 bases short, with 10 bases between. From germline, CDR1 is MDHEN and CDR2 SYDVKM. Original data processing: 100,000 or so TCRs per sample was the median, with a range of roughly 20,000 to 750,000. Each CDR3 protein gets one entry after TCRdb re-called the RACE reads with MiXCR. The V and J calls follow TCRdb's processing rather than the paper's. Of about 80,000 distinct CDR3 sequences in the sample, 10% were seen once.

Sequences were derived from whole blood, sampled in connection with sensitization to the hapten diphenylcyclopropenone (DPC). The sequence came from a woman in her 50s with alopecia areata. Some clones in this sample may be carry-over from other donors' samples. The chain links TRBV28 to TRBJ1-1; D is unclear. The CDR3 bases are TGTGCCAGCAGTTTAAGTGGCCTTCAAGCTTTCTTT. This gives the protein CASSLSGLQAFF.